A selection of T cell receptor beta chains follows, all from one sample in a study of Graves' ophthalmopathy and Graves' hyperthyroidism. TCRdb redid the calling of the multiplex PCR reads with MiXCR, one entry per CDR3 protein. The sample records a few hundred thousand distinct CDR3 sequences, around 21% being singletons. Material: peripheral blood. These receptors were collected from a woman between 18 and 29 years old with stable Graves' hyperthyroidism. CDR3s include the opening cysteine and the closing phenylalanine or tryptophan. A D gene is named only where the DNA matches it firmly. For some rows the clone size is stated as once, few or many, or as a class when expanded; others skip it.

v_gene	d_gene	j_gene	abundance	len	CDR3aa	CDR3nt
TRBV12-3/TRBV12-4	TRBD1	TRBJ2-7	many	13	CASTAGQGYEQYF	TGTGCCAGCACTGCGGGACAGGGCTACGAGCAGTACTTC
TRBV11-1	.	TRBJ1-1	many	19	CASSLFLAKNRREGTEAFF	TGTGCCAGCAGCTTATTTCTCGCGAAGAATAGGAGGGAGGGAACTGAAGCTTTCTTT
TRBV5-8	.	TRBJ2-7	many	15	CASSLTTGLTYEQYF	TGTGCCAGCAGCTTGACTACAGGGCTGACCTACGAGCAGTACTTC
TRBV19	TRBD1	TRBJ2-3	.	16	CASSRTGTGSRDTQYF	TGTGCCAGTTCGCGAACCGGGACAGGGTCAAGAGATACGCAGTATTTT
TRBV11-1	.	TRBJ2-7	many	15	CASSFRRLGLGEQYF	TGTGCCAGCAGCTTCCGCAGACTAGGGTTGGGCGAGCAGTACTTC
TRBV11-1	.	TRBJ1-1	many	16	CASSGTRKAVGTEAFF	TGTGCCAGCAGTGGGACAAGGAAAGCCGTGGGCACTGAAGCTTTCTTT
TRBV12-3/TRBV12-4	TRBD2	TRBJ2-2	.	14	CASSLEGGVGELFF	TGTGCCAGCAGTTTAGAGGGAGGGGTCGGGGAGCTGTTTTTT
TRBV24-1	.	TRBJ2-7	many	13	CATSDETSYEQYF	TGTGCCACCAGTGATGAGACCTCCTACGAGCAGTACTTC
TRBV18	.	TRBJ2-5	many	14	CASSPLSREETQYF	TGTGCCAGCTCACCACTTAGCAGGGAAGAGACCCAGTACTTC
TRBV7-3	TRBD1	TRBJ2-7	.	15	CASSAAGTASDEQYF	TGTGCCAGCAGCGCCGCCGGGACAGCCAGCGACGAGCAGTACTTC
TRBV2	TRBD2	TRBJ2-5	many	18	CASSAGTSGRAPQETQYF	TGTGCCAGCAGTGCCGGGACTAGCGGGAGGGCTCCGCAAGAGACCCAGTACTTC
TRBV29-1	.	TRBJ1-2	many	14	CSVEGSYKGYGYTF	TGCAGCGTTGAAGGCAGTTATAAAGGGTATGGCTACACCTTC
TRBV25-1	TRBD1	TRBJ1-1	.	14	CASSDWTGRTEAFF	TGTGCCAGCAGTGATTGGACAGGGCGGACTGAAGCTTTCTTT
TRBV25-1	.	TRBJ2-5	few	14	CASSETRPPETQYF	TGTGCCAGCAGTGAAACAAGACCCCCGGAGACCCAGTACTTC
TRBV6-2/TRBV6-3	.	TRBJ1-1	many	13	CASSYFRDTEAFF	TGTGCCAGCAGTTACTTTAGGGACACTGAAGCTTTCTTT
TRBV12-3/TRBV12-4	.	TRBJ2-5	.	13	CASRLLGQETQYF	TGTGCCAGCAGACTACTAGGGCAAGAGACCCAGTACTTC
TRBV9	.	TRBJ2-7	many	16	CASSGDGGGRFYEQYF	TGTGCCAGCAGCGGAGACGGGGGCGGGAGATTCTACGAGCAGTACTTC
TRBV28	TRBD1	TRBJ1-1	many	17	CASRYRGLKVGGTEAFF	TGTGCCAGCAGGTACAGGGGGTTAAAGGTTGGAGGAACTGAAGCTTTCTTT
TRBV3-1	TRBD2	TRBJ2-7	.	15	CASSQPLAGGYEQYF	TGTGCCAGCAGCCAACCTCTAGCGGGAGGCTACGAGCAGTACTTC
TRBV6-1	.	TRBJ1-2	many	14	CASSEASGPYGYTF	TGTGCCAGCAGTGAAGCCTCGGGACCATATGGCTACACCTTC
TRBV19	TRBD1	TRBJ1-2	.	13	CASSISGTDFYTF	TGTGCCAGTAGCATATCCGGGACAGACTTCTACACCTTC
TRBV5-1	TRBD1	TRBJ2-7	many	14	CASSLGQGSYEQYF	TGCGCCAGCAGCTTGGGACAGGGATCCTACGAGCAGTACTTC
TRBV6-1	.	TRBJ1-5	many	15	CASSEGRYSNQPQHF	TGTGCCAGCAGTGAGGGCCGATATAGCAATCAGCCCCAGCATTTT
TRBV4-1	TRBD1	TRBJ2-5	many	16	CASSQDTLRPGGTQYF	TGCGCCAGCAGCCAAGATACATTACGTCCAGGGGGGACCCAGTACTTC
TRBV20-1	TRBD2	TRBJ2-7	.	16	CSAPSSSGALIYEQYF	TGCAGTGCCCCATCTTCTAGCGGGGCTCTAATCTACGAGCAGTACTTC
TRBV20-1	.	TRBJ1-5	.	16	CSAPRRGLRGNQPQHF	TGCAGTGCCCCACGACGGGGACTCCGGGGCAATCAGCCCCAGCATTTT
TRBV29-1	TRBD1	TRBJ2-7	many	13	CSVEGQGDYEQYF	TGCAGCGTGGAGGGACAGGGGGACTACGAGCAGTACTTC
TRBV7-3	TRBD1	TRBJ1-2	.	13	CASSLGTGGDYTF	TGTGCCAGCAGCTTGGGGACAGGGGGCGACTACACCTTC
TRBV12-3/TRBV12-4	.	TRBJ1-1	many	14	CASSPETFTAEAFF	TGTGCCAGCAGTCCCGAGACCTTTACCGCTGAAGCTTTCTTT
TRBV14	.	TRBJ1-6	.	14	CASSQGRGASPLHF	TGTGCCAGCAGCCAGGGCAGGGGAGCTTCACCCCTCCACTTT
TRBV7-3	.	TRBJ2-2	many	13	CASRKTNTGELFF	TGTGCCAGCAGGAAGACGAACACCGGGGAGCTGTTTTTT
TRBV5-1	.	TRBJ1-2	many	15	CASSPRGFLDYGYTF	TGCGCCAGCAGCCCGAGAGGGTTTTTGGACTATGGCTACACCTTC
TRBV19	.	TRBJ1-1	many	17	CASSPPPRHSGPTEAFF	TGTGCCAGTAGTCCGCCCCCTCGACATTCGGGGCCCACTGAAGCTTTCTTT
TRBV5-1	.	TRBJ2-7	few	14	CASSLSPVPSEQYF	TGCGCCAGCAGCCTTAGTCCAGTCCCCAGTGAGCAGTACTTC
TRBV12-3/TRBV12-4	.	TRBJ2-7	many	12	CASSFRMREQYF	TGTGCCAGCAGTTTTAGGATGCGCGAGCAGTACTTC
TRBV19	.	TRBJ1-2	many	13	CASSHDTLDGYTF	TGTGCCAGTAGTCACGACACCTTAGATGGCTACACCTTC
TRBV10-1	TRBD2	TRBJ2-5	.	17	CASSDPSGGLLLETQYF	TGCGCCAGCAGTGATCCTAGCGGGGGCCTCCTCCTTGAGACCCAGTACTTC
TRBV13	.	TRBJ1-1	many	16	CASSPRSGAPNTEAFF	TGTGCCAGCAGCCCCCGTTCGGGGGCTCCGAACACTGAAGCTTTCTTT
TRBV2	TRBD2	TRBJ2-2	many	13	CASRREQAGELFF	TGTGCCAGCCGGCGGGAGCAAGCCGGGGAGCTGTTTTTT
TRBV28	.	TRBJ1-1	few	16	CASYRPPDAGNTEAFF	TGTGCCAGCTATAGGCCCCCCGACGCGGGGAACACTGAAGCTTTCTTT
TRBV4-1	.	TRBJ1-6	few	18	CASSQDTTQSSYNSPLHF	TGCGCCAGCAGCCAAGATACCACACAGAGCTCCTATAATTCACCCCTCCACTTT